This paragraph reports one T cell receptor beta chain. Produced via immunoSEQ multiplex PCR; TCRdb's table is partial and in-frame only. The sample contains roughly 120,000 clones, more than 85% of which appear only once. These data are taken from a study of T cell responses to AZD1222 COVID-19 vaccine. From germline, CDR1 is MDHEN and CDR2 SYDVKM. This CDR3 contains 14 residues. The J segment lost 8 bases and the V segment lost 7 bases, leaving 10 bases of the junction unmatched. Sample: peripheral blood, taken on day 0 of AZD1222 vaccination. This chain joins TRBV28 and TRBJ1-2; 10 bases fit TRBD1. This receptor was identified in an adult in good health. The CDR3 sequence: CASTKTGGWRGYTF. In nucleotides, the CDR3 is TGTGCCAGCACCAAGACAGGGGGCTGGAGGGGCTACACCTTC.